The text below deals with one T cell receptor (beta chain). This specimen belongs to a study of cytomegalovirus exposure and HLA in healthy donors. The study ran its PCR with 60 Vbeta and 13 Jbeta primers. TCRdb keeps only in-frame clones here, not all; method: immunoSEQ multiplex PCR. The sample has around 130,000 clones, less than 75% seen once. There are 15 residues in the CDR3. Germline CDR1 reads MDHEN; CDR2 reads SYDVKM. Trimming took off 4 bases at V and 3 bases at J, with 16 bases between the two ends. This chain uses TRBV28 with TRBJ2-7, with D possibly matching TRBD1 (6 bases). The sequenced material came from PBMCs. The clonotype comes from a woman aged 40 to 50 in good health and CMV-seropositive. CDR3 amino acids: CASSSSGTSYYEQYF. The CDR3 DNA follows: TGTGCCAGCAGTTCCTCCGGGACATCCTACTACGAGCAGTACTTC. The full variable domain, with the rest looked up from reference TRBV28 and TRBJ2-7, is DVKVTQSSRYLVKRTGEKVFLECVQDMDHENMFWYRQDPGLGLRLIYFSYDVKMKEKGDIPEGYSVSREKKERFSLILESASTNQTSMYLCASSSSGTSYYEQYFGPGTRLTVT.